Listed below are T cell receptor beta chains from one sample, sequenced in a study of blood T cell repertoires in COVID-19. The method was immunoSEQ multiplex PCR; TCRdb's version includes in-frame clones alone and lacks a portion of them. The sample yields approximately 450,000 clones, more than 80% seen once. Sequenced: PBMCs or T cells enriched from blood (not recorded which). Source of these receptors: a man aged 30-40 years who had recovered from COVID-19. Both conserved end residues are part of each CDR3. A D gene is named only where the DNA matches it firmly. The size of a clone is reported for some rows only, either as once, few or many, or as a class for expanded clones.

clone_size: NA; j_call: TRBJ2-2; d_call: TRBD2; v_call: TRBV7-9; cdr3_aa: CASSLALADTGELFF; cdr3_nt: TGTGCCAGCAGCTTAGCACTAGCGGACACCGGGGAGCTGTTTTTT
clone_size: NA; j_call: TRBJ2-7; d_call: NA; v_call: TRBV12-3/TRBV12-4; cdr3_aa: CASGRQGYEQYF; cdr3_nt: TGTGCCAGCGGGAGGCAGGGCTACGAGCAGTACTTC
clone_size: once; j_call: TRBJ2-5; d_call: NA; v_call: TRBV4-1; cdr3_aa: CASSQVPSVVTQYF; cdr3_nt: TGCGCCAGCAGCCAAGTTCCTAGCGTGGTGACCCAGTACTTC
clone_size: NA; j_call: TRBJ1-2; d_call: TRBD1; v_call: TRBV12-5; cdr3_aa: CASGLRDRGGYTF; cdr3_nt: TGTGCTAGTGGTTTGAGGGACAGGGGTGGCTACACCTTC
clone_size: NA; j_call: TRBJ2-7; d_call: NA; v_call: TRBV19; cdr3_aa: CASEDGNYEQYF; cdr3_nt: TGTGCCAGCGAGGACGGGAACTACGAGCAGTACTTC
clone_size: NA; j_call: TRBJ2-7; d_call: NA; v_call: TRBV3-1/TRBV3-2; cdr3_aa: CASRQTGQTYEQYF; cdr3_nt: TGTGCCAGCAGGCAAACGGGACAAACCTACGAGCAGTACTTC
clone_size: NA; j_call: TRBJ1-2; d_call: TRBD1; v_call: TRBV2; cdr3_aa: CASSEIGGQGAGGYTF; cdr3_nt: TGTGCCAGCAGTGAAATAGGAGGACAGGGGGCTGGTGGCTACACCTTC
clone_size: NA; j_call: TRBJ1-5; d_call: NA; v_call: TRBV30; cdr3_aa: CAWSQDSNQPQHF; cdr3_nt: TGTGCCTGGAGCCAGGATAGCAATCAGCCCCAGCATTTT
clone_size: once; j_call: TRBJ2-2; d_call: TRBD2; v_call: TRBV27; cdr3_aa: CASRTTSGIQRGELFF; cdr3_nt: TGTGCCAGCAGAACAACTAGCGGGATTCAGCGCGGGGAGCTGTTTTTT
clone_size: once; j_call: TRBJ1-6; d_call: NA; v_call: TRBV6-5; cdr3_aa: CARPGGHNSPLHF; cdr3_nt: TGTGCCAGACCGGGCGGGCATAATTCACCCCTCCACTTT
clone_size: NA; j_call: TRBJ2-7; d_call: TRBD1; v_call: TRBV12-3/TRBV12-4; cdr3_aa: CASSFWTGNEQYF; cdr3_nt: TGTGCCAGCAGTTTCTGGACAGGGAACGAGCAGTACTTC
clone_size: few; j_call: TRBJ1-2; d_call: NA; v_call: TRBV28; cdr3_aa: CASSLAVTGHYGYTF; cdr3_nt: TGTGCCAGCAGTTTGGCGGTGACAGGCCACTATGGCTACACCTTC
clone_size: once; j_call: TRBJ2-1; d_call: TRBD2; v_call: TRBV9; cdr3_aa: CASSVGWTGGSNEQFF; cdr3_nt: TGTGCCAGCAGCGTAGGTTGGACGGGAGGGAGTAATGAGCAGTTCTTC
clone_size: NA; j_call: TRBJ2-7; d_call: NA; v_call: TRBV27; cdr3_aa: CASSSLLYGPGVEQYF; cdr3_nt: TGTGCCAGCAGCTCCTTGCTTTACGGGCCCGGGGTCGAGCAGTACTTC
clone_size: NA; j_call: TRBJ2-7; d_call: NA; v_call: TRBV5-6; cdr3_aa: CASSSITADSSYEQYF; cdr3_nt: TGTGCCAGCAGCTCCATTACTGCGGACAGCTCCTACGAGCAGTACTTC
clone_size: few; j_call: TRBJ1-6; d_call: NA; v_call: TRBV19; cdr3_aa: CASRKTENKNSPLHF; cdr3_nt: TGTGCCAGTAGAAAGACAGAAAACAAAAATTCACCCCTCCACTTT
clone_size: NA; j_call: TRBJ1-5; d_call: NA; v_call: TRBV27; cdr3_aa: CASSSGGRAQHF; cdr3_nt: TGTGCCAGCAGTTCGGGAGGTAGAGCCCAGCATTTT
clone_size: NA; j_call: TRBJ2-3; d_call: TRBD2; v_call: TRBV5-1; cdr3_aa: CASSLTSGRDTQYF; cdr3_nt: TGCGCCAGCAGCTTGACTAGCGGGAGAGATACGCAGTATTTT
clone_size: once; j_call: TRBJ1-5; d_call: NA; v_call: TRBV1; cdr3_aa: CTSSQRMGQGLLAPNQPQHF; cdr3_nt: TGCACCAGCAGCCAACGGATGGGGCAGGGCCTTCTTGCTCCTAATCAGCCCCAGCATTTT
clone_size: NA; j_call: TRBJ2-1; d_call: NA; v_call: TRBV4-2; cdr3_aa: CASSQDPGDEQFF; cdr3_nt: TGTGCCAGCAGCCAAGACCCCGGGGATGAGCAGTTCTTC
clone_size: NA; j_call: TRBJ2-1; d_call: TRBD2; v_call: TRBV5-4; cdr3_aa: CASSLDPSGYNEQFF; cdr3_nt: TGTGCCAGCAGCTTGGACCCTAGCGGTTACAATGAGCAGTTCTTC
clone_size: few; j_call: TRBJ2-7; d_call: NA; v_call: TRBV4-1; cdr3_aa: CASSPGQGPRLYEQYF; cdr3_nt: TGCGCCAGCAGCCCAGGTCAGGGGCCGAGGCTCTACGAGCAGTACTTC
clone_size: NA; j_call: TRBJ2-7; d_call: TRBD1; v_call: TRBV5-1; cdr3_aa: CASSSGQGSPSPHEQYF; cdr3_nt: TGCGCCAGCAGTTCGGGACAGGGCTCCCCTTCCCCCCACGAGCAGTACTTC
clone_size: NA; j_call: TRBJ2-3; d_call: NA; v_call: TRBV18; cdr3_aa: CASSPQGDSTDTQYF; cdr3_nt: TGTGCCAGCTCACCCCAGGGCGATAGCACAGATACGCAGTATTTT
clone_size: NA; j_call: TRBJ1-3; d_call: TRBD1; v_call: TRBV6-1; cdr3_aa: CASSEAHLGQGVSGNTIYF; cdr3_nt: TGTGCCAGCAGTGAAGCGCATCTGGGACAGGGAGTTTCTGGAAACACCATATATTTT
clone_size: once; j_call: TRBJ1-2; d_call: NA; v_call: TRBV28; cdr3_aa: CASSSLERGPGDYGYTF; cdr3_nt: TGTGCCAGCAGTTCCCTGGAAAGGGGTCCGGGCGACTATGGCTACACCTTC
clone_size: NA; j_call: TRBJ2-4; d_call: NA; v_call: TRBV12-3/TRBV12-4; cdr3_aa: CASSLVAKNIQYF; cdr3_nt: TGTGCCAGCAGCCTTGTAGCCAAAAACATTCAGTACTTC
clone_size: once; j_call: TRBJ2-7; d_call: NA; v_call: TRBV28; cdr3_aa: CATYSGGLEQYF; cdr3_nt: TGTGCCACCTACTCCGGGGGGCTCGAGCAGTACTTC
clone_size: NA; j_call: TRBJ2-1; d_call: NA; v_call: TRBV7-9; cdr3_aa: CASSPVGGSSYNEQFF; cdr3_nt: TGTGCCAGCAGCCCGGTAGGGGGTAGCTCCTACAATGAGCAGTTCTTC
clone_size: NA; j_call: TRBJ2-1; d_call: TRBD1; v_call: TRBV6-1; cdr3_aa: CASSEEGQTYNEQFF; cdr3_nt: TGTGCCAGCAGTGAAGAGGGACAGACTTACAATGAGCAGTTCTTC
clone_size: NA; j_call: TRBJ1-2; d_call: TRBD1; v_call: TRBV6-5; cdr3_aa: CAAGTGLGYTF; cdr3_nt: TGTGCGGCCGGGACAGGGCTTGGCTACACCTTC
clone_size: few; j_call: TRBJ1-1; d_call: NA; v_call: TRBV6-6; cdr3_aa: CASYNRTEAFF; cdr3_nt: TGTGCCAGCTACAACAGAACTGAAGCTTTCTTT
clone_size: NA; j_call: TRBJ2-7; d_call: NA; v_call: TRBV27; cdr3_aa: CASSLGGLTSYEQYF; cdr3_nt: TGTGCCAGCAGTTTAGGGGGCTTAACGTCCTACGAGCAGTACTTC
clone_size: NA; j_call: TRBJ2-3; d_call: NA; v_call: TRBV5-1; cdr3_aa: CASSFGHLGVGDTQYF; cdr3_nt: TGCGCCAGCAGCTTCGGCCATCTAGGTGTTGGGGATACGCAGTATTTT
clone_size: once; j_call: TRBJ2-1; d_call: TRBD2; v_call: TRBV28; cdr3_aa: CASSGRGLAPTYNEQFF; cdr3_nt: TGTGCCAGCAGCGGACGTGGACTAGCGCCAACGTATAATGAGCAGTTCTTC